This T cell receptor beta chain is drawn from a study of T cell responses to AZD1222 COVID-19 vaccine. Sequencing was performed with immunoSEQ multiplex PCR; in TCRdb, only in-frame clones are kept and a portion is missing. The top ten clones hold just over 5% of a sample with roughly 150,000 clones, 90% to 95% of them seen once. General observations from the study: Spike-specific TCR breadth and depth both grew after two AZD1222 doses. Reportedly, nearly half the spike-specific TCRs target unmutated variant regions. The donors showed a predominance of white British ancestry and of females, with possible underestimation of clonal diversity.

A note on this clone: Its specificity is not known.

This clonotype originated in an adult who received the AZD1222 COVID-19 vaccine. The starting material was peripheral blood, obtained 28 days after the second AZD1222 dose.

As DNA, the CDR3 is TGTGCCTGGAGGCACACCCGGAACACTGAAGCTTTCTTT. Amino acid sequence: CAWRHTRNTEAFF. V gene TRBV30 combines with J gene TRBJ1-1, with D hard to call. V lost 3 bases and J 1 base, leaving 9 bases between the germline ends. The CDR3 contains 13 residues. CDR1 and CDR2 (germline): GTSNPN, SVGIG (reference sequence). The whole variable domain, filled in from reference TRBV30 and TRBJ1-1, reads SQTIHQWPATLVQPVGSPLSLECTVEGTSNPNLYWYRQAAGRGLQLLFYSVGIGQISSEVPQNLSASRPQDRQFILSSKKLLLSDSGFYLCAWRHTRNTEAFFGQGTRLTVV.